The 25 T cell receptor beta chains given below trace back to one sample, sequenced in a study of T cells in Graves' hyperthyroidism and ophthalmopathy. RNA transcripts served as the template for amplifying TCR beta CDR3 regions. When the TCR CDR3 underwent first-round RT-PCR, the HTBI primer set was used. Via MiXCR, TCRdb re-called the multiplex PCR reads, giving one row per CDR3 protein. The sample shows about 540,000 distinct CDR3 sequences, just over 45% of them seen only once. The sample taken for sequencing was peripheral blood or thyroid tissue (not recorded which). The source of these receptors is a woman under 30 with Graves' hyperthyroidism.

V gene TRBV6-6 combines with J gene TRBJ2-7; 8 bases map to TRBD2. With 5 bases clipped from V and 3 bases from J, the junction kept 18 bases outside the gene matches. The CDR3 has 18 residues. The germline gives CDR1 MNHNY, CDR2 SVGAGI (reference sequence). The CDR3 sequence is CASSGRLGAGGQNYEQYF. The CDR3, as DNA: TGTGCCAGCAGTGGGCGCCTAGGGGCGGGAGGCCAAAACTACGAGCAGTACTTC.

Concerning this clonotype itself: Given the absence of the conserved phenylalanine or tryptophan at the CDR3 end, a read error is likely. The V call is TRBV18, the J call TRBJ1-5; perhaps TRBD1 as D (5 bases). The CDR3 runs to 15 residues. V was clipped by 4 bases and J by 0 bases, with 10 bases between them. Germline V gene data show CDR1 as KGHSH and CDR2 as LQKENI. The CDR3 DNA is TGTGCCAGCTCACATGAGACAGATAGCAATCAGCCCCAGCATTTA. The encoded protein is CASSHETDSNQPQHL.

This clonotype was seen repeatedly, ten times or more. The genes are TRBV6-1 and TRBJ2-7; 8 positions match TRBD1. V trimming: 4 bases; J trimming: 4 bases; junction bases outside the gene matches: 6. CDR1 and CDR2 from the germline V gene are MNHNS and SASEGT. There are 14 residues in the CDR3. Here the CDR3 DNA reads TGTGCCAGCAGTGCTCGTCAGGGGGCATACGAGCAGTACTTC. Translating gives CASSARQGAYEQYF.

The chain is built from TRBV10-3 and TRBJ1-6, with D possibly being TRBD1 (6 bases). Germline V gene data show CDR1 as ENHRY and CDR2 as SYGVKD. This CDR3 has 14 residues. With 2 bases removed from V and 9 bases from J, the gap between germline ends came to 11 bases. The CDR3 sequence is CAISERDTSSPLHF. The CDR3 DNA reads as TGTGCCATCAGTGAGCGGGACACCTCTTCACCCCTCCACTTT.

The chain uses TRBV10-2 and TRBJ2-2; 11 nucleotides align to TRBD1. The CDR3 consists of 20 residues. V gave up 7 bases and J gave up 7 bases; unmatched junction bases: 23. Germline V gives CDR1 WSHSY, CDR2 SAAADI. CDR3 DNA: TGCGCCAGCAAACCGGGACAGGGGGGATACAATGAGCAGCTCTTCGGGGAGCTGTTTTTT. It specifies CASKPGQGGYNEQLFGELFF.

This clonotype was counted at least ten times. V is TRBV24-1 and J is TRBJ1-2; D unresolved. Germline CDR1 KGHDR, CDR2 SFDVKD. V shed 4 bases and J shed 4 bases, with 24 bases lying between them. The CDR3 is 18 residues long. For the CDR3, the DNA is TGTGCCACCAGTGACCCGAGAGCAGGTCCTCTCAACACCTATGGCTACACCTTC. Protein sequence: CATSDPRAGPLNTYGYTF.

The chain joins TRBV10-3 to TRBJ2-7; unclear D gene. CDR1 is ENHRY, CDR2 SYGVKD, per germline. The CDR3 loop spans 14 amino acids. V gave up 10 bases and J gave up 2 bases, with 18 bases separating them. The CDR3 DNA follows: TGTGCCACCCGACCTGGGCGGATTGCCTACGAGCAGTACTTC. Translation gives CATRPGRIAYEQYF.

The chain is built from TRBV7-8 and TRBJ2-5, with TRBD1 identical over 7 bases. The closer fit of TRBJ2-7 to the DNA end suggests the J call may be wrong. In germline, CDR1 is SGHVS, CDR2 FQNEAQ. The CDR3 is 15 amino acids. The CDR3 DNA reads as TGTGCCAGCAGCTTAGACGGGACAGATGCCTACGAGCAGTACTTC. It yields the protein CASSLDGTDAYEQYF.

This clonotype came up once. Here the CDR3 omits its conserved ending phenylalanine or tryptophan, so a read error is the likely source. The V and J genes are TRBV7-1 and TRBJ2-1, with a weak D call TRBD2 (7 bases). TRBV7-1 is annotated as an ORF whose role is uncertain. V shed 6 bases and J shed 10 bases, with 22 bases lying between them. This CDR3 comprises 15 residues. The CDR3 reads CASSSRQAGVREQFL. The CDR3 DNA reads TGTGCCAGCAGTTCCCGACAGGCGGGAGTAAGGGAGCAGTTCCTC.

The gene calls are TRBV20-1 and TRBJ2-5; D could derive from TRBD1 or TRBD2 (5 bases each). V shed 6 bases and J shed 11 bases, with 13 bases lying between them. The CDR3 has 10 residues. CDR1 and CDR2 (germline): DFQATT, SNEGSKA (reference sequence). The CDR3 DNA reads as TGCAGTGCCATTAACGGGGCGCAGTACTTC. Amino acids: CSAINGAQYF.

This clonotype was counted only a few times. The gene calls are TRBV20-1 and TRBJ2-7; 10 nucleotides align to TRBD1. Germline values: CDR1 DFQATT, CDR2 SNEGSKA (reference sequence). This CDR3 contains 15 residues. V was clipped by 5 bases and J by 7 bases; unmatched bases: 14. The CDR3, as DNA: TGCAGTGCTCCCAAACCGGGACAGGGGTATGATGAGCAGTACTTC. Translating it yields CSAPKPGQGYDEQYF.

This clonotype was seen more than once but under ten times. The genes are TRBV10-3 and TRBJ2-4; TRBD2 might be the D (6 bases). This CDR3 spans 14 amino acids. V lost 3 bases and J lost 9, with 15 bases in between. In germline, CDR1 is ENHRY, CDR2 SYGVKD. In DNA form, the CDR3 reads TGTGCCATCAGTGAAGGCGTGGGAGGCGGCATTCAGTACTTC. Translation: CAISEGVGGGIQYF.

Ten or more counts support this clonotype. The genes are TRBV15 and TRBJ2-7; the D is unclear. The CDR3 sequence is 12 residues long. Deletions cut 5 bases from V and 5 bases from J, with 10 bases between. Looked up from germline, CDR1 is LNHNV and CDR2 is YYDKDF (reference sequence). In nucleotides, the CDR3 is TGTGCCACCAGCCCGGGCTTTGACGAGCAGTACTTC. It codes for CATSPGFDEQYF.

The CDR3 nucleotides are TGTGCCAGCAGTTTTACGGAACAGGGAGGGGACTATGGCTACACCTTC. Translating it yields CASSFTEQGGDYGYTF. The genes are TRBV27 and TRBJ1-2; weak D call: TRBD1 (6 bases). The germline V gene encodes CDR1 MNHEY and CDR2 SMNVEV (reference sequence). The CDR3 is made up of 16 amino acids. V lost 3 bases and J 3 bases, leaving 17 bases between the germline ends.

Regarding this clonotype: A much larger clone sits a single nucleotide away, making a read error possible. The V call is TRBV5-1, the J call TRBJ2-5; TRBD2 matches at 14 bases. V was pared by 4 bases and J by 7 bases, with 9 bases of the junction left unmatched. The CDR3 has 16 amino acids. Germline-derived CDR1 and CDR2 are SGHRS and YFSETQ. The CDR3: CASSTGTSGSLGTQYF. The CDR3 DNA is TGCGCCAGCAGCACGGGGACTAGCGGGAGTTTAGGGACCCAGTACTTC.

This clonotype was counted a single time. This sequence joins TRBV11-3 and TRBJ1-4, with D unclear. Germline assignment: CDR1 SGHNT and CDR2 YENEEA. The CDR3 has 15 residues. With 5 bases removed from V and 1 base from J, the gap between germline ends came to 11 bases. The DNA for the CDR3 is TGTGCCAGCAGCAACCCAGGAGTAACTAATGAAAAACTGTTTTTT. As protein: CASSNPGVTNEKLFF.

V usage is TRBV4-1 and J usage is TRBJ1-4; D is undetermined. The germline V and J ends were trimmed by 0 bases and 0 bases, with 14 bases remaining between them. This CDR3 region has 18 residues. Germline loops: CDR1 MGHRA, CDR2 YSYEKL. The CDR3 loop reads CASSQELERQTTNEKLFF. In DNA form, the CDR3 reads TGCGCCAGCAGCCAAGAACTTGAACGGCAGACAACTAATGAAAAACTGTTTTTT.

Only one count was recorded for this clonotype. The DNA for the CDR3 is TGTGCCAGTAGCAACAGGGAGGAGACGTCCGGGGAGCTGTTTTTT. Its translation: CASSNREETSGELFF. The chain couples TRBV19 to TRBJ2-2; D is possibly TRBD1 or TRBD2 (6 bases each). CDR1 is LNHDA, CDR2 SQIVND, per germline (reference sequence). The CDR3 runs to 15 residues. Trimming took off 6 bases at V and 6 bases at J, with 17 bases between the two ends.

The chain combines TRBV4-1 with TRBJ2-5, with TRBD2 identical over 7 bases. CDR1 is MGHRA, CDR2 YSYEKL, per germline. With V trimmed by 1 base and J by 1 base, 12 bases remained unmatched. The CDR3 extends over 18 amino acids. The CDR3 reads CASSQGLAATYSQETQYF. DNA of the CDR3: TGCGCCAGCAGCCAAGGGCTAGCGGCTACTTACTCCCAAGAGACCCAGTACTTC.

This clonotype was counted a single time. The CDR3: CASSLSLGSETQYF. As DNA, the CDR3 is TGTGCCAGCAGTTTAAGTCTTGGGAGTGAGACCCAGTACTTC. The genes are TRBV12-3 or TRBV12-4 and TRBJ2-5; a weak D match, TRBD2 (5 bases). The V and J ends lost 2 bases and 5 bases respectively, with 12 bases between them. The CDR3 totals 14 residues.

The gene calls are TRBV29-1 and TRBJ1-2, with 10 bases that match TRBD1. Per the germline V gene, CDR1 is SQVTM and CDR2 is ANQGSEA. V lost 7 bases, J lost 2 bases, and 10 bases stayed unmatched. CDR3 length equals 15 residues. The chain's CDR3 is CSARTGGGENYGYTF. CDR3 coding DNA: TGCAGCGCCAGGACAGGGGGTGGAGAAAACTATGGCTACACCTTC.

This clonotype was seen repeatedly, ten times or more. The DNA of the CDR3 is TGTGCCAGCAGCTTAGTTGTGGGCGGATACGAGCAGTACTTC. It is translated as CASSLVVGGYEQYF. This chain connects TRBV7-9 to TRBJ2-7, with unresolved D. Between the trimmed V and J ends, which lost 1 base and 4 bases, there was a span of 11 bases. Germline CDR1 is SEHNR and CDR2 is FQNEAQ (reference sequence). The CDR3 covers 14 residues.

The V and J genes are TRBV10-3 and TRBJ1-4, with D unclear. V lost 5 bases and J lost 5, with 21 bases in between. CDR1 and CDR2 from the germline V gene are ENHRY and SYGVKD. This CDR3 is 17 amino acids long. CDR3 loop: CAISIAGEVPYNEKLFF. The CDR3 bases are TGTGCCATCAGTATAGCGGGAGAGGTCCCATACAATGAAAAACTGTTTTTT.

The chain links TRBV29-1 to TRBJ2-7; possible D gene TRBD2, 6 bases. CDR1 and CDR2 from the germline V gene are SQVTM and ANQGSEA. V shed 8 bases and J shed 1 base, with 15 bases lying between them. The CDR3 spans 13 residues. Written as DNA, the CDR3 is TGCAGCTTGAGTCCGGCGGGGTCCTACGAGCAGTACTTC. It codes for CSLSPAGSYEQYF.

Worth noting for this clonotype: At one end the junction does not follow the germline gene, possibly because of a read error. The chain couples TRBV7-7 to TRBJ2-1; 9 positions agree with TRBD2. Germline V lookup: CDR1 SSHAT, CDR2 FNYEAQ (reference sequence). This CDR3 is 14 amino acids long. CDR3 loop: CASSVAGASNEQFF. The DNA for the CDR3 is TGTGCTAGCAGCGTAGCGGGAGCTTCCAATGAGCAGTTCTTC.